The next 21 T cell receptor beta chains were all read from a single sample in a study of T cells after yellow fever vaccination. Using its own MiXCR run on the 5' RACE reads, TCRdb lists one record per CDR3 protein. The sample records 250,000 to 350,000 distinct CDR3 sequences, 3.5% to 4.5% being singletons. The sequences come from PBMCs, collected 15 days after the yellow fever booster vaccination. The source is a man between 18 and 35 years old who received the YFV17D yellow fever vaccine.

This clonotype was seen many times. CDR3 in amino acids: CASRDLGGPSYNEQFF. CDR3 nucleotide sequence: TGTGCCAGCAGGGATCTCGGGGGCCCTTCCTACAATGAGCAGTTCTTC. V and J are TRBV12-3 or TRBV12-4 and TRBJ2-1; D may correspond to TRBD1 or TRBD2 (6 bases each). The CDR3 has 16 amino acids. The V end lost 6 bases, the J end lost 1 base, and 16 bases lay between the germline ends.

This clonotype has just a few counts. This chain joins TRBV28 and TRBJ1-2; the D is unclear. Germline V gene sequence: CDR1 MDHEN, CDR2 SYDVKM. CDR3 length: 11 amino acids. Trimming removed 7 bases from V and 1 base from J, with 4 bases in between. CDR3 bases: TGTGCCAGCAACAGTAACTATGGCTACACCTTC. Its protein is CASNSNYGYTF.

This clonotype showed up many times. This chain connects TRBV25-1 to TRBJ1-5; 9 positions agree with TRBD1. In germline, CDR1 is MGHDK, CDR2 SYGVNS. The CDR3 totals 15 residues. Germline trimming cut 4 bases from V and 6 bases from J; bases unmatched to any gene: 7. CDR3 nucleotide sequence: TGTGCCAGCAGTGCCCCGGGACAGGGCTTTCAGCCCCAGCATTTT. As protein: CASSAPGQGFQPQHF. Filled out from reference TRBV25-1 and TRBJ1-5, the complete variable domain reads EADIYQTPRYLVIGTGKKITLECSQTMGHDKMYWYQQDPGMELHLIHYSYGVNSTEKGDLSSESTVSRIRTEHFPLTLESARPSHTSQYLCASSAPGQGFQPQHFGDGTRLSIL.

This clonotype was detected only once. The chain has TRBV20-1 and TRBJ2-6, with 13 positions matching TRBD2. Germline assignment: CDR1 DFQATT and CDR2 SNEGSKA (reference sequence). With 6 bases clipped from V and 0 bases from J, the junction kept 2 bases outside the gene matches. The CDR3 consists of 16 residues. Here the CDR3 DNA reads TGCAGTGCAAGGACTAGCGGGGGCTCTGGGGCCAACGTCCTGACTTTC. It codes for CSARTSGGSGANVLTF.

This clonotype was seen a handful of times. The chain links TRBV7-2 to TRBJ2-5; unclear D gene. In germline, CDR1 is SGHTA, CDR2 FQGNSA. Trimming took 4 bases from V and 2 from J, leaving 11 bases between them. The CDR3 is 14 residues long. The CDR3 DNA reads as TGTGCCAGCAGCTCTTTCGCACCGCAAGAGACCCAGTACTTC. Amino acids: CASSSFAPQETQYF. The full variable domain, with the rest looked up from reference TRBV7-2 and TRBJ2-5, is GAGVSQSPSNKVTEKGKDVELRCDPISGHTALYWYRQSLGQGLEFLIYFQGNSAPDKSGLPSDRFSAERTGGSVSTLTIQRTQQEDSAVYLCASSSFAPQETQYFGPGTRLLVL.

This clonotype was seen ten or more times. The chain carries TRBV6-5 and TRBJ2-2; 7 bases fit TRBD2. CDR1 and CDR2 (germline): MNHEY, SVGAGI. The ends lost 0 bases at V and 1 base at J; junction bases unmatched: 8. CDR3 length: 18 amino acids. CDR3 region: CASSYSTGTTRNTGELFF. For the CDR3, the DNA is TGTGCCAGCAGTTACTCCACCGGGACTACTCGGAACACCGGGGAGCTGTTTTTT.

In this sample, this clonotype turned up a few times. The chain links TRBV5-1 to TRBJ2-1, with D possibly being TRBD1 (6 bases). From germline, CDR1 is SGHRS and CDR2 YFSETQ. The CDR3 loop spans 14 amino acids. V was pared by 2 bases and J by 3 bases, with 9 bases between. CDR3 protein: CASSFKGDYNEQFF. In DNA, the CDR3 is TGCGCCAGCAGCTTTAAGGGGGACTACAATGAGCAGTTCTTC.

This clonotype was counted many times. This chain joins TRBV4-2 and TRBJ1-2; D is undetermined. Germline V gene data show CDR1 as LGHNA and CDR2 as YNFKEQ. The CDR3 is 15 residues long. The V gene lost 0 bases and the J gene lost 8 bases, with 16 bases spanning the gap. Here the CDR3 reads CASSQDKGAGRGYTF. The CDR3 DNA follows: TGTGCCAGCAGCCAAGATAAAGGTGCGGGAAGGGGCTACACCTTC.

The sample holds many counts of this clonotype. The chain employs TRBV7-9 and TRBJ2-5; D is possibly TRBD2 (7 bases). In germline, CDR1 is SEHNR, CDR2 FQNEAQ (reference sequence). Trimming took off 8 bases at V and 5 bases at J, with 12 bases between the two ends. This CDR3 spans 12 amino acids. The CDR3 reads CASGGAWETQYF. The CDR3 nucleotides are TGTGCCAGCGGGGGGGCTTGGGAGACCCAGTACTTC.

This clonotype was counted at least ten times. The V and J genes are TRBV5-1 and TRBJ2-3; possibly TRBD2 for D (6 bases). V was shortened by 0 bases and J by 6 bases, with 20 bases between the two germline ends. The CDR3 sequence is 17 residues long. CDR1 and CDR2 from the germline V gene are SGHRS and YFSETQ. CDR3 sequence reads: CASSLAVDGAGPDTQYF. The DNA of the CDR3 is TGCGCCAGCAGCTTGGCGGTTGACGGCGCGGGACCGGATACGCAGTATTTT.

Only a few counts were recorded for this clonotype. CDR3 DNA sequence: TGTGCCAGCAGACAGGGGGCGGACACTGAAGCTTTCTTT. Protein sequence: CASRQGADTEAFF. This chain uses TRBV7-8 with TRBJ1-1; TRBD1 matches 9 bases. CDR1 and CDR2 from the germline V gene are SGHVS and FQNEAQ. The CDR3 totals 13 residues. V shed 6 bases and J 3 bases; nucleotides not matched to a gene: 2.

The chain is built from TRBV5-5 and TRBJ1-6; 7 bases map to TRBD1. The CDR3 runs to 14 residues. Per the germline V gene, CDR1 is SGHKS and CDR2 is YYEKEE (reference sequence). Trimming cost V 2 bases and J 9 bases; bases outside gene matches: 5. The CDR3, as DNA: TGTGCCAGCAGCTTACAGGGGTACGGTTCACCCCTCCACTTT. This codes for CASSLQGYGSPLHF.

This clonotype was seen repeatedly, ten times or more. The chain links TRBV7-2 to TRBJ2-1, with 8 nucleotides matching TRBD1. The germline gives CDR1 SGHTA, CDR2 FQGNSA. Trimming took 5 bases from V and 0 from J; bases not matched to a gene: 3. The CDR3 totals 15 residues. The CDR3, as DNA: TGTGCCAGCAGCCCGACAGGGGACTCCTACAATGAGCAGTTCTTC. As protein: CASSPTGDSYNEQFF.

The rearrangement links TRBV3-1 to TRBJ2-5; 8 positions match TRBD1. The V gene's germline CDR1 is LGHDT and CDR2 YNNKEL (reference sequence). This CDR3 has 15 amino acids. V lost 4 bases and J lost 5; bases outside the gene matches: 9. Here the CDR3 DNA reads TGTGCCAGCAGCCCCAGGACAGGGACCGGGGAGACCCAGTACTTC. As protein: CASSPRTGTGETQYF.

V gene TRBV7-2 combines with J gene TRBJ2-2; 10 positions agree with TRBD2. The V gene end was trimmed by 0 bases and the J gene end by 4 bases; junction bases not matched to a gene: 2. The CDR3 spans 16 residues. Germline values: CDR1 SGHTA, CDR2 FQGNSA. CDR3 residues: CASSLAAGGATGELFF. DNA of the CDR3: TGTGCCAGCAGCTTAGCAGCGGGGGGGGCCACCGGGGAGCTGTTTTTT.

This clonotype was detected a few times. In DNA, the CDR3 is TGTGCCAGCAGCTTAGGCAGGGGAGGGAATCAGCCCCAGCATTTT. Protein sequence: CASSLGRGGNQPQHF. The V gene is TRBV13, the J gene TRBJ1-5, with TRBD1 as a possible D gene (6 bases). CDR1 is PRHDT, CDR2 FYEKMQ, per germline (reference sequence). The V end was cut by 0 bases, the J end by 4 bases, with 10 bases between. CDR3 length: 15 residues.

This clonotype was found a few times. The genes are TRBV4-3 and TRBJ2-7; D not resolved. The CDR3 spans 15 residues. Germline V gives CDR1 LGHNA, CDR2 YSLEER. V dropped 0 bases and J dropped 4 bases, with 13 bases sitting between them. CDR3 residues: CASSQDGAGTYEQYF. The CDR3 DNA sequence: TGCGCCAGCAGCCAAGACGGAGCAGGCACTTACGAGCAGTACTTC.

V usage is TRBV21-1 and J usage is TRBJ2-7; TRBD1 reflects the table's D call only, with no check against the DNA. TRBV21-1 is designated a pseudogene. CDR3 length equals 13 residues. The CDR3 loop reads CARQHPRCYEQYV. Here the CDR3 DNA reads TGTGCCCGACAGCACCCCCGATGCTACGAGCAGTACGTC.

This clonotype was seen repeatedly, ten times or more. The J gene is TRBJ1-1, the V gene TRBV29-1; no clear D gene. The germline V gene has CDR1 SQVTM and CDR2 ANQGSEA. CDR3 size: 12 residues. Deletions cut 1 base from V and 5 bases from J, with 8 bases between. The CDR3 DNA sequence: TGCAGCGTTGAAGGTTTTTCAACTGAAGCTTTCTTT. Protein product: CSVEGFSTEAFF.

This clonotype came up many times. The J gene is TRBJ1-5, the V gene TRBV6-6, with 9 positions matching TRBD1. CDR1 is MNHNY and CDR2 is SVGAGI in the germline V gene (reference sequence). The CDR3 sequence is 16 residues long. V lost 6 bases to trimming and J lost 1 base; unmatched junction nucleotides: 7. The CDR3 loop reads CASSRDREGSNQPQHF. DNA of the CDR3: TGTGCCAGCAGCAGGGACAGGGAGGGGAGCAATCAGCCCCAGCATTTT.

This clonotype showed up just a few times. The chain has TRBV5-1 and TRBJ1-2; TRBD1 matches 10 bases. Germline V CDR1 and CDR2: SGHRS, YFSETQ. CDR3 length: 16 amino acids. V shed 4 bases and J 8 bases; nucleotides not matched to a gene: 14. This chain's CDR3 is CASSRTSPGQGRGYTF. The CDR3 nucleotides are TGCGCCAGCAGCAGGACCTCTCCGGGACAGGGGAGAGGCTACACCTTC.